The 17 T cell receptor beta chains reported below all come from one sample, sequenced in a study of low-dose radiotherapy and immunotherapy resistance in tumors. The time point is: after trial treatment. Stated treatment: LDRT plus nivolumab, ipilimumab, low-dose cyclophosphamide and aspirin (RACIN trial). With TRAV- and TRBV-specific primers, first-strand cDNA was made, covering the alpha and beta chains. TCR amplification involved 20 to 25 PCR cycles with a constant-region primer and V-primer adapter. TCRdb processed the reads anew with MiXCR; each CDR3 protein has one entry. This table holds about 97,000 distinct CDR3 sequences, less than 25% found once. Sample: PBMCs, taken after low-dose radiotherapy plus immunotherapy. The receptors derive from a male donor with prostate cancer.

The table lists this clonotype with many counts. This chain links TRBV3-1 with TRBJ2-1, with 7 bases that match TRBD1. Losses at the gene ends were 8 bases for V and 13 bases for J; bases not matched to a gene: 8. CDR1 and CDR2 (germline): LGHDT, YNNKEL (reference sequence). The CDR3 contains 11 residues. This CDR3 is CASEDRLNQFF. The CDR3 DNA is TGTGCCAGCGAGGACAGGCTTAATCAGTTCTTC.

The rearrangement links TRBV13 to TRBJ2-3; D perhaps matches TRBD2 (6 bases). V gave up 7 bases and J gave up 0 bases, with 11 bases separating them. Germline CDR1 is PRHDT and CDR2 is FYEKMQ (reference sequence). The CDR3 totals 14 residues. CDR3 sequence reads: CASTAGYSTDTQYF. The CDR3 bases are TGTGCCAGCACGGCGGGGTATAGCACAGATACGCAGTATTTT.

This clonotype was detected once. The chain employs TRBV2 and TRBJ1-4; maybe TRBD1 (6 bases). CDR3 length: 15 residues. Germline lookup yields CDR1 SNHLY and CDR2 FYNNEI. V was pared by 4 bases and J by 0 bases, with 9 bases between. CDR3 region: CASSGNRATNEKLFF. Written as DNA, the CDR3 is TGTGCCAGCAGTGGAAACAGGGCAACTAATGAAAAACTGTTTTTT. The whole variable domain, filled in from reference TRBV2 and TRBJ1-4, reads EPEVTQTPSHQVTQMGQEVILRCVPISNHLYFYWYRQILGQKVEFLVSFYNNEISEKSEIFDDQFSVERPDGSNFTLKIRSTKLEDSAMYFCASSGNRATNEKLFFGSGTQLSVL.

In its sample, this clonotype was seen many times. The gene calls are TRBV2 and TRBJ1-5, with 7 bases fitting TRBD1. This CDR3 is 14 amino acids long. Trimming took 7 bases from V and 5 from J; bases not matched to a gene: 8. CDR1 and CDR2 (germline): SNHLY, FYNNEI. CDR3 amino acids: CASNIWQGDQPQHF. CDR3 sequence (DNA): TGTGCCAGCAACATTTGGCAGGGGGATCAGCCCCAGCATTTT.

This clonotype has at least ten counts. The chain combines TRBV6-5 with TRBJ2-7; D is ambiguous. V gave up 0 bases and J gave up 2 bases, with 5 bases separating them. The CDR3 is 13 residues long. Germline V gene data show CDR1 as MNHEY and CDR2 as SVGAGI. The DNA of the CDR3 is TGTGCCAGCAGTTACTCTGGACCCTACGAGCAGTACTTC. Translating it yields CASSYSGPYEQYF.

This chain links TRBV25-1 with TRBJ1-5; D gene uncertain. Germline V CDR1 and CDR2: MGHDK, SYGVNS. Trimming shortened V by 1 base and J by 5 bases, and 9 bases separated the two germline ends. This CDR3 contains 14 residues. DNA for the CDR3: TGTGCCAGCAGTGAATCCCAGCTTTATCAGCCCCAGCATTTT. This encodes CASSESQLYQPQHF.

This clonotype was recorded a few times. The chain employs TRBV5-1 and TRBJ2-3, with D perhaps TRBD1 (5 bases). Germline V lookup: CDR1 SGHRS, CDR2 YFSETQ. Trimming removed 0 bases at V and 5 bases at J, with 13 bases between. This CDR3 comprises 15 residues. In nucleotides, the CDR3 is TGCGCCAGCAGCTTGGGTGGGGCGACGTTAGATACGCAGTATTTT. It codes for CASSLGGATLDTQYF.

This chain links TRBV5-1 with TRBJ1-1; 7 bases fit TRBD1. V was clipped by 5 bases and J by 5 bases; unmatched bases: 12. The CDR3 loop spans 15 amino acids. Germline CDR1 and CDR2: SGHRS and YFSETQ. The CDR3 region is CASRNRDSRGTEAFF. DNA of the CDR3: TGCGCCAGCAGAAACAGGGACAGCCGGGGGACTGAAGCTTTCTTT.

The chain links TRBV29-1 to TRBJ2-4; D not certain. This CDR3 contains 16 residues. CDR1 is SQVTM, CDR2 ANQGSEA, per germline. Trimming left V 0 bases short and J 0 bases short, with 12 bases between. CDR3: CSVEDPAVLAKNIQYF. CDR3 DNA sequence: TGCAGCGTTGAAGACCCGGCTGTCCTAGCCAAAAACATTCAGTACTTC.

Ten or more counts support this clonotype. The chain uses TRBV12-3 or TRBV12-4 and TRBJ2-7; D uncertain. The CDR3 consists of 12 residues. The V and J ends lost 2 bases and 4 bases respectively, with 6 bases between them. The CDR3 DNA sequence: TGTGCCAGCAGTTTATCAAGGTACGAGCAGTACTTC. Translated, it gives CASSLSRYEQYF.

A remark on this clonotype: A far larger clone is one nucleotide away, so this likely arose from a read error. J is TRBJ2-7 and V is TRBV5-1; TRBD2 aligns across 9 bases. This CDR3 is built from 14 residues. CDR1 is SGHRS and CDR2 is YFSETQ in the germline V gene. Trimming at V came to 0 bases and at J to 7 bases, leaving 5 bases not matched to a gene. CDR3 amino acids: CASSLERGDNEQYF. The CDR3 DNA is TGCGCCAGCAGCTTGGAGCGGGGGGACAATGAGCAGTACTTC.

The chain employs TRBV6-1 and TRBJ2-1; 8 bases are a match to TRBD1. The CDR3 runs to 16 residues. Germline CDR1 MNHNS, CDR2 SASEGT. The V and J ends lost 5 bases and 6 bases, in that order; junction bases with no gene match: 12. The CDR3, as DNA: TGTGCCAGCAGTCAATCTAGACAGGGGCATTTCAATGAGCAGTTCTTC. Translated, it gives CASSQSRQGHFNEQFF.

This clonotype was counted ten times or more. The genes are TRBV9 and TRBJ1-5, with 8 nucleotides matching TRBD1. Trimming removed 6 bases from V and 2 bases from J; junction bases left unmatched: 7. The CDR3 length is 15 residues. Germline CDR1 is SGDLS and CDR2 is YYNGEE. CDR3 sequence (DNA): TGTGCCAGCACGGCGACAGGGGAAGGCAATCAGCCCCAGCATTTT. It encodes CASTATGEGNQPQHF.

This clonotype has ten or more counts. CDR3 sequence (DNA): TGTGCCAGCAGTACAGATTCCACAGATACGCAGTATTTT. This sequence encodes CASSTDSTDTQYF. This chain joins TRBV12-3 or TRBV12-4 and TRBJ2-3; no clear D. With 5 bases removed from V and 2 bases from J, the gap between germline ends came to 8 bases. This CDR3 has 13 amino acids.

In its sample, this clonotype was seen many times. V is TRBV12-3 or TRBV12-4 and J is TRBJ2-7; no clear D. V shed 6 bases and J shed 6 bases, with 21 bases lying between them. The length of the CDR3 is 15 residues. The DNA for the CDR3 is TGTGCCAGCAGCCCTTTTATCAGGAGCAGTTCCGAGCAGTACTTC. Translation: CASSPFIRSSSEQYF.

This clonotype was counted at least ten times. The chain couples TRBV7-9 to TRBJ2-1; TRBD2 agrees at 8 bases. CDR3 length equals 16 residues. The V segment lost 5 bases and the J segment 6 bases; nucleotides outside the gene matches: 12. Germline values: CDR1 SEHNR, CDR2 FQNEAQ (reference sequence). The CDR3 here is CASSVLGGGWGNEQFF. CDR3 nucleotide sequence: TGTGCCAGCAGCGTCCTCGGCGGGGGGTGGGGCAATGAGCAGTTCTTC.

This clonotype was found many times. This chain joins TRBV29-1 and TRBJ2-7; TRBD1 matches 8 bases. Germline V gene data show CDR1 as SQVTM and CDR2 as ANQGSEA. This CDR3 comprises 14 residues. Trimming cost V 4 bases and J 7 bases; bases outside gene matches: 12. CDR3 sequence (DNA): TGCAGCGTTGTGATGGCAGGGGGCGCACAGGAGCAGTACTTC. Translated, it gives CSVVMAGGAQEQYF.